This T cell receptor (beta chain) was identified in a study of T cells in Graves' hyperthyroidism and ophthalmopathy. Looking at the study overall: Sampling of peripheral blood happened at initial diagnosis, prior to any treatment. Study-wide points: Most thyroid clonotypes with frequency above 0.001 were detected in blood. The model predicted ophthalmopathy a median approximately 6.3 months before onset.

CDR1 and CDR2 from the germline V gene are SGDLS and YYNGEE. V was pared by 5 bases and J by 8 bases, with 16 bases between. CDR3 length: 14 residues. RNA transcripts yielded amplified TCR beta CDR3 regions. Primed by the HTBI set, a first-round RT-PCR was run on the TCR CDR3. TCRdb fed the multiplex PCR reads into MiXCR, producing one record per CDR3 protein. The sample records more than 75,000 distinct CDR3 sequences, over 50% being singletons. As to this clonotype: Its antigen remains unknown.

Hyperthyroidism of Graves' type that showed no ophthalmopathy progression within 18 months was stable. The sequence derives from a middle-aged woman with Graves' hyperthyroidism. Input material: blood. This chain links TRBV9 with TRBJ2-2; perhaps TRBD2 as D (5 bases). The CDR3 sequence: CASRATGGVGELFF. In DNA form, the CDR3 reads TGTGCCAGCAGGGCGACTGGAGGCGTTGGGGAGCTGTTTTTT. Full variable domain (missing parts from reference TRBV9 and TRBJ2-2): DSGVTQTPKHLITATGQRVTLRCSPRSGDLSVYWYQQSLDQGLQFLIQYYNGEERAKGNILERFSAQQFPDLHSELNLSSLELGDSALYFCASRATGGVGELFFGEGSRLTVL.